This T cell receptor (beta chain) is from a study of blood T cell repertoires in COVID-19. The CDR3 has 16 residues. Germline values: CDR1 MNHEY, CDR2 SMNVEV (reference sequence). The ends lost 0 bases at V and 5 bases at J; junction bases unmatched: 9. Original methodology: For nucleated cells, counts were estimated from reference gene primer amplification. Sequencing was performed with immunoSEQ multiplex PCR; in TCRdb, only in-frame clones are kept and a portion is missing. The V and J calls and clone size are taken from that table; D and trimming were inferred from the DNA. The sample lists fewer than 300,000 clones; 88% were seen once.

Sequencing used peripheral blood. This TCR derives from a man aged 18 to 35 with active or convalescent COVID-19. The V gene is TRBV27, the J gene TRBJ1-1; the match to TRBD1 covers 7 bases. This CDR3 is CASSLSPGRGATEAFF. For the CDR3, the DNA is TGTGCCAGCAGTTTATCGCCGGGCAGGGGGGCGACTGAAGCTTTCTTT.